These 15 T cell receptor beta chains share one sample of origin, sequenced in a study of blood T cell repertoires in COVID-19. The assay was immunoSEQ multiplex PCR, and TCRdb's table has in-frame clones only and misses some. Of fewer than 85,000 clones listed, over 80% are singletons. Sequenced: peripheral blood. These TCRs come from a man over 45 with active COVID-19.

The chain employs TRBV6-2 or TRBV6-3 and TRBJ2-1; D perhaps matches TRBD1 (5 bases). This CDR3 has 17 residues. V gave up 6 bases and J gave up 6 bases, with 24 bases separating them. Germline V lookup: CDR1 MNHEY, CDR2 SVGEGT. CDR3 protein: CASSKSLGAAVPNEQFF. CDR3 coding DNA: TGTGCCAGCAGCAAATCTTTAGGGGCGGCAGTCCCCAATGAGCAGTTCTTC.

The rearrangement uses TRBV6-5 and TRBJ2-3; 8 bases fit TRBD1. Germline V gives CDR1 MNHEY, CDR2 SVGAGI. This CDR3 has 15 residues. Losses at the gene ends were 6 bases for V and 4 bases for J; bases not matched to a gene: 9. The DNA of the CDR3 is TGTGCCAGCAGCTCCGGGACAGGCGAATCAGATACGCAGTATTTT. Translation gives CASSSGTGESDTQYF.

This clone was observed a handful of times. The chain is built from TRBV7-9 and TRBJ2-7; 9 nucleotides align to TRBD1. This CDR3 comprises 16 residues. V shed 2 bases and J 3 bases; nucleotides not matched to a gene: 8. Germline-derived CDR1 and CDR2 are SEHNR and FQNEAQ (reference sequence). The CDR3 coding sequence is TGTGCCAGCAGCTTATTGGGCGTGACAGGGGGCTACGAGCAGTACTTC. It is translated as CASSLLGVTGGYEQYF.

The chain has TRBV21-1 and TRBJ1-2; the D segment call TRBD1 is taken from the table without a DNA check. TRBV21-1 is given as a pseudogene. The CDR3 sequence is 19 residues long. CDR3 amino acids: CASSISGGDRGSIGYGYTF. The CDR3 coding sequence is TGTGCCAGCAGCATATCCGGAGGGGACAGGGGATCAATTGGGTATGGCTACACCTTC.

This chain joins TRBV28 and TRBJ1-1; the D is unclear. This CDR3 has 15 residues. Per the germline V gene, CDR1 is MDHEN and CDR2 is SYDVKM. V dropped 5 bases and J dropped 1 base, with 14 bases sitting between them. CDR3 in amino acids: CASSGSEAQNTEAFF. CDR3 nucleotide sequence: TGTGCCAGCAGTGGTTCAGAGGCACAGAACACTGAAGCTTTCTTT.

The chain links TRBV6-2 or TRBV6-3 to TRBJ1-5, with D possibly being TRBD1 (5 bases). This CDR3 has 14 residues. Germline CDR1 MNHEY, CDR2 SVGEGT. V was clipped by 5 bases and J by 4 bases, with 12 bases between them. Written as DNA, the CDR3 is TGTGCCAGCAGTCCCCGGGGGGGGAATCAGCCCCAGCATTTT. Translated, it gives CASSPRGGNQPQHF.

The chain combines TRBV6-5 with TRBJ1-2; 8 bases are shared with TRBD1. Looked up from germline, CDR1 is MNHEY and CDR2 is SVGAGI. The junction had 9 bases not matched to a gene; V was cut back by 0 bases and J by 6 bases. This CDR3 region has 16 residues. The CDR3 loop is CASSYSWTGPTNGYTF. CDR3 DNA sequence: TGTGCCAGCAGTTACTCCTGGACAGGGCCCACGAATGGCTACACCTTC.

The chain links TRBV28 to TRBJ1-2; 11 bases match TRBD1. Germline CDR1 is MDHEN and CDR2 is SYDVKM. The CDR3 contains 19 residues. J lost 0 bases, V lost 4 bases, and 13 bases had no gene match. This CDR3 reads CASSSRRTGTGGANYGYTF. DNA for the CDR3: TGTGCCAGCAGTTCCCGACGTACCGGGACAGGGGGAGCTAACTATGGCTACACCTTC.

Only a few counts were recorded for this clone. This rearrangement joins TRBV14 to TRBJ1-6; weak D call: TRBD1 (5 bases). Trimming took 4 bases from V and 10 from J, leaving 17 bases between them. CDR1 and CDR2 (germline): SGHDN, FVKESK. The length of the CDR3 is 15 residues. Here the CDR3 reads CASSRQQFFRSPLHF. The CDR3 region has the DNA TGTGCCAGCAGCCGACAGCAATTTTTTCGCTCACCCCTCCACTTT.

The chain combines TRBV28 with TRBJ2-3; 7 bases map to TRBD2. Germline V gene data show CDR1 as MDHEN and CDR2 as SYDVKM. This CDR3 is 16 amino acids long. The V and J ends lost 5 bases and 4 bases, in that order; junction bases with no gene match: 12. The CDR3 DNA reads TGTGCCAGCAGTCCCCTCCGACTAGCATTCCCAGATACGCAGTATTTT. Its protein is CASSPLRLAFPDTQYF.

The gene calls are TRBV12-5 and TRBJ2-2; the D is unclear. The germline V gene has CDR1 LGHNT and CDR2 FRNRAP. V dropped 10 bases and J dropped 2 bases, with 8 bases sitting between them. This CDR3 region has 12 residues. The CDR3 DNA follows: TGTGCTACCGCCAGTAACACCGGGGAGCTGTTTTTT. Translated: CATASNTGELFF.

The chain recombines TRBV7-3 with TRBJ2-5; D might be TRBD2 (5 bases). CDR3 size: 14 residues. Germline CDR1 and CDR2: SGHTA and FQGTGA. V was shortened by 2 bases and J by 5 bases, with 12 bases between the two germline ends. Written as DNA, the CDR3 is TGTGCCAGCAGCTTAGGCGGGCTGGGGGAGACCCAGTACTTC. Amino acids: CASSLGGLGETQYF.

The V and J genes are TRBV6-4 and TRBJ1-5; D possibly corresponds to TRBD1 (6 bases). This CDR3 region has 15 residues. Germline lookup yields CDR1 MRHNA and CDR2 SNTAGT. CDR3 protein: CAVGQQGFNNQPQHF. CDR3 in DNA: TGTGCAGTGGGGCAACAGGGTTTTAACAATCAGCCCCAGCATTTT.

The V call is TRBV24-1, the J call TRBJ2-7, with 10 bases identical to TRBD2. After removal of 8 bases from V and 0 bases from J, the junction contained 3 bases not matched to a gene. The CDR3 is 14 residues long. Germline CDR1 and CDR2: KGHDR and SFDVKD. This CDR3 is CATKASGSSYEQYF. The CDR3 DNA sequence: TGTGCCACCAAGGCTAGCGGGAGCTCCTACGAGCAGTACTTC.

This rearrangement joins TRBV6-5 to TRBJ1-2; the match to TRBD1 covers 11 bases. Trimming cost V 5 bases and J 3 bases; bases outside gene matches: 5. Germline values: CDR1 MNHEY, CDR2 SVGAGI. This CDR3 region has 15 residues. DNA for the CDR3: TGTGCCAGCAGTCCCGGGACAGGGGGATACTATGGCTACACCTTC. It yields the protein CASSPGTGGYYGYTF.